This passage covers 24 T cell receptor beta chains from one sample sequenced in a study of T-cell reconstitution after alpha-beta-depleted transplantation in children. The TCRbeta library incorporated unique molecular identifiers. In TCRdb, the PCR reads were re-called with MiXCR into one record per CDR3 protein. The sample contains approximately 110,000 distinct CDR3 sequences, 23% of which appear only once. Here the sequenced sample was PBMCs, mostly from graft donor cells, taken 180 days after TCRalphabeta/CD19-depleted stem cell transplant. These receptors all come from a male patient between 2 and 10 years old who had a stem cell transplant for chronic granulomatous disease, so the T cells may come from the graft donor.

There are many counts of this clonotype. CDR3 residues: CASSLEQPEAFF. CDR3 sequence (DNA): TGTGCCAGCAGCTTAGAACAGCCTGAAGCTTTCTTT. This chain joins TRBV7-9 and TRBJ1-1; D uncertain. Germline V lookup: CDR1 SEHNR, CDR2 FQNEAQ (reference sequence). Trimming removed 1 base from V and 6 bases from J, with 6 bases in between. This CDR3 spans 12 amino acids.

This clonotype occurred many times. The rearrangement joins TRBV5-6 to TRBJ2-3; D tentatively reads TRBD1 or TRBD2 (5 bases each). Germline values: CDR1 SGHDT, CDR2 YYEEEE. The length of the CDR3 is 16 residues. Trimming took off 5 bases at V and 6 bases at J, with 22 bases between the two ends. CDR3 bases: TGTGCCAGCAGACTTGAGGACCGGGACCCTCGGGATACGCAGTATTTT. It specifies CASRLEDRDPRDTQYF.

This clonotype occurred a few times. J is TRBJ2-3 and V is TRBV6-5; D remains ambiguous. CDR1 is MNHEY and CDR2 is SVGAGI in the germline V gene. The germline V and J ends were trimmed by 2 bases and 1 base, with 7 bases remaining between them. This CDR3 region has 14 residues. The chain's CDR3 is CASSYPGRTDTQYF. The CDR3 DNA follows: TGTGCCAGCAGTTACCCCGGGCGCACAGATACGCAGTATTTT.

This clonotype was seen at least ten times. The chain combines TRBV20-1 with TRBJ2-7; D is unresolved. V lost 6 bases and J 2 bases, leaving 8 bases between the germline ends. This CDR3 has 11 amino acids. Germline V gene data show CDR1 as DFQATT and CDR2 as SNEGSKA (reference sequence). This CDR3 reads CSAKVPYEQYF. CDR3 sequence (DNA): TGCAGTGCCAAGGTCCCCTACGAGCAGTACTTC.

At least ten counts were recorded for this clonotype. The chain is built from TRBV12-3 or TRBV12-4 and TRBJ1-1; TRBD1 matches at 8 bases. Unmatched junction bases numbered 9, after V lost 5 bases and J lost 4 bases. This CDR3 has 15 residues. CDR3 in DNA: TGTGCCAGCAGTCCCTTCCAGGGGGCGCGCACTGAAGCTTTCTTT. Translation: CASSPFQGARTEAFF.

This clonotype appeared a few times. The V call is TRBV20-1, the J call TRBJ1-1, with TRBD1 identical over 8 bases. The V segment lost 6 bases and the J segment 5 bases; nucleotides outside the gene matches: 11. Germline V gives CDR1 DFQATT, CDR2 SNEGSKA (reference sequence). The CDR3 sequence is 14 residues long. The CDR3 region is CSAQEGRGRTEAFF. The CDR3 DNA follows: TGCAGTGCCCAAGAGGGCAGGGGGCGTACTGAAGCTTTCTTT.

There are many counts of this clonotype. The chain recombines TRBV12-3 or TRBV12-4 with TRBJ2-2; possibly TRBD2 for D (7 bases). Trimming stripped 6 bases from V and 2 bases from J, with 16 bases between. CDR3 length: 16 residues. The DNA for the CDR3 is TGTGCCAGCAGCTTCAGGGGACTAACTAACACCGGGGAGCTGTTTTTT. Translating gives CASSFRGLTNTGELFF.

This clonotype was detected ten times or more. The chain links TRBV6-5 to TRBJ2-7, with D perhaps matching TRBD1 or TRBD2 (5 bases each). The germline CDR1 and CDR2 sequences are MNHEY and SVGAGI. V lost 4 bases and J lost 0, with 13 bases in between. The CDR3 totals 15 residues. Here the CDR3 DNA reads TGTGCCAGCAGTTCCGGGGCCCTAAGCTCCTACGAGCAGTACTTC. Its protein product is CASSSGALSSYEQYF.

The chain combines TRBV28 with TRBJ1-2, with 7 bases matching TRBD1. The CDR3 runs 16 residues. Germline loops: CDR1 MDHEN, CDR2 SYDVKM. V trimming: 6 bases; J trimming: 5 bases; junction bases outside the gene matches: 15. The CDR3 loop reads CASRRSDRDRVYGYTF. CDR3 DNA: TGTGCCAGCAGACGATCCGACAGGGACCGAGTTTATGGCTACACCTTC.

DNA of the CDR3: TGTGCCAGCAGCTTTTTCTTAGGCGGGGGGGTTATGACAGATACGCAGTATTTT. It translates to CASSFFLGGGVMTDTQYF. The chain uses TRBV11-2 and TRBJ2-3, with 9 bases fitting TRBD2. The V segment lost 3 bases and the J segment 3 bases; nucleotides outside the gene matches: 13. Germline CDR1 and CDR2: SGHAT and FQNNGV. The CDR3 covers 18 residues. Using reference TRBV11-2 and TRBJ2-3 for the parts outside the CDR3, the full variable domain is EAGVAQSPRYKIIEKRQSVAFWCNPISGHATLYWYQQILGQGPKLLIQFQNNGVVDDSQLPKDRFSAERLKGVDSTLKIQPAKLEDSAVYLCASSFFLGGGVMTDTQYFGPGTRLTVL.

This clonotype came up many times. J is TRBJ2-1 and V is TRBV20-1; 11 nucleotides agree with TRBD2. CDR3 size: 16 residues. V gave up 5 bases and J gave up 12 bases; unmatched junction bases: 18. CDR1 and CDR2 from the germline V gene are DFQATT and SNEGSKA (reference sequence). The CDR3 nucleotides read TGCAGTGCTTCGAATAGCGGGAGGGCCTCGGAGTGGATGCAGTTCTTC. Translation: CSASNSGRASEWMQFF.

The chain employs TRBV20-1 and TRBJ2-1; 9 nucleotides match TRBD2. The ends lost 4 bases at V and 9 bases at J; junction bases unmatched: 13. CDR1 is DFQATT, CDR2 SNEGSKA, per germline (reference sequence). CDR3 length equals 15 residues. The CDR3, as DNA: TGCAGTGCTAAAATAGCGGGAGTTGTTCAAGTTGAGCAGTTCTTC. Translated: CSAKIAGVVQVEQFF.

V and J are TRBV4-3 and TRBJ2-7; the D is unclear. Germline CDR1 LGHNA, CDR2 YSLEER. The V gene lost 1 base and the J gene lost 0 bases, with 10 bases spanning the gap. This CDR3 contains 15 residues. The CDR3 nucleotides read TGCGCCAGCAGCCAAGGGACGGGCGACTCCTACGAGCAGTACTTC. Translated, it gives CASSQGTGDSYEQYF.

The V call is TRBV10-3, the J call TRBJ2-2; the D is unclear. This CDR3 contains 13 residues. V shed 6 bases and J shed 5 bases, with 10 bases lying between them. Per germline, CDR1 ENHRY and CDR2 SYGVKD. CDR3 residues: CAIRGQGTGELFF. CDR3 sequence (DNA): TGTGCCATCAGGGGCCAAGGGACCGGGGAGCTGTTTTTT.

The chain links TRBV29-1 to TRBJ1-2; 8 bases map to TRBD1. Per germline, CDR1 SQVTM and CDR2 ANQGSEA. V lost 6 bases, J lost 8 bases, and 14 bases stayed unmatched. This CDR3 comprises 14 residues. Here the CDR3 DNA reads TGCAGCGTGCTTCTGGGACAGGCCTCGGGAGGCTACACCTTC. It encodes CSVLLGQASGGYTF.

The genes are TRBV6-1 and TRBJ1-2, with D unclear. Trimming took off 2 bases at V and 4 bases at J, with 8 bases between the two ends. This CDR3 contains 13 residues. The germline V gene has CDR1 MNHNS and CDR2 SASEGT. CDR3 coding DNA: TGTGCCAGCAGTGAATTCCCCGGCTATGGCTACACCTTC. Protein: CASSEFPGYGYTF.

This clonotype was seen a handful of times. The rearrangement links TRBV20-1 to TRBJ2-3, with D perhaps being TRBD1 or TRBD2 (5 bases each). Trimming took off 5 bases at V and 0 bases at J, with 12 bases between the two ends. The length of the CDR3 is 14 residues. Germline CDR1 DFQATT, CDR2 SNEGSKA (reference sequence). The CDR3 loop reads CSAWTGRSTDTQYF. In DNA form, the CDR3 reads TGCAGTGCTTGGACGGGGCGGAGCACAGATACGCAGTATTTT.

This clonotype was seen repeatedly, ten times or more. This chain uses TRBV7-2 with TRBJ2-7, with a possible D match to TRBD2 (6 bases). This CDR3 has 14 residues. V was pared by 4 bases and J by 0 bases, with 10 bases between. CDR1 is SGHTA and CDR2 is FQGNSA in the germline V gene. The CDR3 region has the DNA TGTGCCAGCAGCTCCGGGACTGGCTCCTACGAGCAGTACTTC. Translated, it gives CASSSGTGSYEQYF.

This clonotype has more than one count but fewer than ten. This sequence joins TRBV7-2 and TRBJ2-3, with 7 bases matching TRBD2. The germline V gene encodes CDR1 SGHTA and CDR2 FQGNSA. This CDR3 is 15 amino acids long. The ends lost 2 bases at V and 4 bases at J; junction bases unmatched: 6. The CDR3 sequence: CASSLKAGTSDTQYF. The DNA of the CDR3 is TGTGCCAGCAGCTTAAAAGCGGGAACGTCAGATACGCAGTATTTT. Looking up the rest from reference TRBV7-2 and TRBJ2-3 gives the full variable domain: GAGVSQSPSNKVTEKGKDVELRCDPISGHTALYWYRQSLGQGLEFLIYFQGNSAPDKSGLPSDRFSAERTGGSVSTLTIQRTQQEDSAVYLCASSLKAGTSDTQYFGPGTRLTVL.

This clonotype appeared once. This chain connects TRBV7-3 to TRBJ2-5, with TRBD1 identical over 11 bases. J was trimmed by 5 bases and V by 5 bases; bases with no gene match: 7. This CDR3 has 15 residues. In germline, CDR1 is SGHTA, CDR2 FQGTGA. The CDR3 DNA reads TGTGCCAGCAGCCCTGGACAGGGGGCTTTTGAGACCCAGTACTTC. This translates into CASSPGQGAFETQYF.

The V call is TRBV7-8, the J call TRBJ1-4; 7 bases fit TRBD1. Germline V gene data show CDR1 as SGHVS and CDR2 as FQNEAQ. Trimming removed 6 bases from V and 7 bases from J; junction bases left unmatched: 5. This CDR3 region has 13 residues. CDR3 in amino acids: CASSFGQVEKLFF. CDR3 nucleotides: TGTGCCAGCAGTTTCGGACAGGTTGAAAAACTGTTTTTT.

The rearrangement uses TRBV29-1 and TRBJ1-2, with a tentative D call TRBD1 (6 bases). V was clipped by 3 bases and J by 5 bases, with 13 bases between them. Per the germline V gene, CDR1 is SQVTM and CDR2 is ANQGSEA. The CDR3 consists of 13 residues. DNA for the CDR3: TGCAGCGTTGAGACCCTCAGGGGTTATGGCTACACCTTC. This encodes CSVETLRGYGYTF.

This clonotype was picked up many times. The genes are TRBV20-1 and TRBJ2-3, with 12 positions matching TRBD2. The V and J ends lost 2 bases and 5 bases, in that order; junction bases with no gene match: 5. The CDR3 sequence is 15 residues long. The germline V gene encodes CDR1 DFQATT and CDR2 SNEGSKA (reference sequence). Here the CDR3 DNA reads TGCAGTGCTAGACTAGCGGGGGGGCCGGTAGATACGCAGTATTTT. Translation gives CSARLAGGPVDTQYF.

This chain uses TRBV7-3 with TRBJ2-7, with D possibly being TRBD2 (5 bases). Between the trimmed V and J ends, which lost 2 bases and 2 bases, there was a span of 10 bases. The CDR3 consists of 14 residues. In germline, CDR1 is SGHTA, CDR2 FQGTGA. CDR3 sequence: CASSLRELPYEQYF. DNA of the CDR3: TGTGCCAGCAGCTTACGGGAACTGCCCTACGAGCAGTACTTC.